A single sample is the source of the 26 T cell receptor beta chains below, sequenced in a study of T cell changes during pregnancy in multiple sclerosis. TCRdb's copy holds only in-frame clones and misses some; the assay was immunoSEQ multiplex PCR. The sample lists 33,000 or so clones, around nine tenths occurring once. The sample consisted of peripheral blood, taken in the third trimester of pregnancy. These receptors were obtained from a female donor in good health, enrolled as a control in a pregnancy study.

J is TRBJ1-5 and V is TRBV5-5; 8 bases map to TRBD1. The germline CDR1 and CDR2 sequences are SGHKS and YYEKEE (reference sequence). The length of the CDR3 is 14 residues. J gave up 9 bases and V 0 bases, and 5 bases lay outside the gene matches. The CDR3 coding sequence is TGTGCCAGCAGCTTGGACAGGGGGGGATGGCCCCAGCATTTT. Residues: CASSLDRGGWPQHF.

By frequency in the sample, this clone is medium-sized. The rearrangement links TRBV6-1 to TRBJ2-6, with TRBD1 matching 8 bases. CDR1 MNHNS and CDR2 SASEGT come from the germline V gene. The CDR3 has 15 residues. Trimming cost V 6 bases and J 3 bases; bases outside gene matches: 4. CDR3 sequence reads: CASSEQGDGANVLTF. DNA for the CDR3: TGTGCCAGCAGCGAACAGGGGGATGGGGCCAACGTCCTGACTTTC.

J is TRBJ2-3 and V is TRBV30, with 9 bases matching TRBD2. Germline V gene lookup returns CDR1 GTSNPN and CDR2 SVGIG (reference sequence). Trimming cost V 2 bases and J 0 bases; bases outside gene matches: 3. This CDR3 is built from 15 residues. CDR3 protein: CAWSSGRTSTDTQYF. The CDR3 nucleotides read TGTGCCTGGAGTAGCGGGAGGACTAGCACAGATACGCAGTATTTT.

The chain recombines TRBV10-1 with TRBJ1-4; 10 nucleotides align to TRBD1. This CDR3 region has 15 residues. With 0 bases clipped from V and 5 bases from J, the junction kept 0 bases outside the gene matches. CDR1 and CDR2 (germline): WNHNN, SYGVQD (reference sequence). The CDR3 nucleotides read TGCGCCAGCAGTGAGTCGGGACAGGGGAATGAAAAACTGTTTTTT. Its protein product is CASSESGQGNEKLFF.

The V call is TRBV28, the J call TRBJ2-7; 12 bases agree with TRBD2. Germline CDR1 is MDHEN and CDR2 is SYDVKM. This CDR3 has 15 residues. The trim removed 6 bases at V and 5 bases at J, leaving 8 bases unmatched. Here the CDR3 reads CASSYLAGGTHEQYF. CDR3 nucleotides: TGTGCCAGCAGCTATCTAGCGGGAGGGACCCACGAGCAGTACTTC.

The V gene is TRBV5-1, the J gene TRBJ2-3; D is unclear. There are 14 residues in the CDR3. V was cut by 4 bases and J by 3 bases, with 12 bases left in between. The germline V gene has CDR1 SGHRS and CDR2 YFSETQ. In DNA form, the CDR3 reads TGCGCCAGCAGCATACAGCCCAGGACAGATACGCAGTATTTT. Amino acids: CASSIQPRTDTQYF. The full variable domain, in which reference TRBV5-1 and TRBJ2-3 provide the parts outside the CDR3, is KAGVTQTPRYLIKTRGQQVTLSCSPISGHRSVSWYQQTPGQGLQFLFEYFSETQRNKGNFPGRFSGRQFSNSRSEMNVSTLELGDSALYLCASSIQPRTDTQYFGPGTRLTVL.

The V and J genes are TRBV7-3 and TRBJ1-1; 9 bases are a match to TRBD1. The germline V gene has CDR1 SGHTA and CDR2 FQGTGA. The CDR3 extends over 14 amino acids. V gave up 5 bases and J gave up 1 base; unmatched junction bases: 2. The CDR3 protein is CASSPGQGNTEAFF. The CDR3 DNA reads as TGTGCCAGCAGCCCGGGACAGGGGAACACTGAAGCTTTCTTT.

This chain joins TRBV4-3 and TRBJ2-7; tentatively, D is TRBD1 (5 bases). V was cut by 1 base and J by 5 bases, with 15 bases left in between. CDR3 length equals 15 residues. CDR1 and CDR2 (germline): LGHNA, YSLEER. The CDR3 reads CASSQAGRELDEQYF. The CDR3 DNA follows: TGCGCCAGCAGCCAAGCAGGCAGGGAATTGGACGAGCAGTACTTC.

This rearrangement joins TRBV11-3 to TRBJ2-3; TRBD2 is a possible D gene (5 bases). Per the germline V gene, CDR1 is SGHNT and CDR2 is YENEEA. Trimming left V 5 bases short and J 2 bases short, with 11 bases between. The CDR3 contains 14 residues. CDR3 sequence (DNA): TGTGCCAGCAGCCCGGGGAAAATCACAGATACGCAGTATTTT. Its translation is CASSPGKITDTQYF.

The genes are TRBV7-9 and TRBJ2-7; possibly TRBD2 for D (6 bases). This CDR3 has 16 residues. The germline V gene has CDR1 SEHNR and CDR2 FQNEAQ (reference sequence). V lost 5 bases and J lost 5, with 22 bases in between. The CDR3 DNA is TGTGCCAGCAGCCCCACTGGGGGAGGCCCCCGGGACGAGCAGTACTTC. Amino acids: CASSPTGGGPRDEQYF.

This clone was seen more than once but under ten times. The rearrangement joins TRBV4-1 to TRBJ1-2; 7 nucleotides agree with TRBD1. The V gene's germline CDR1 is MGHRA and CDR2 YSYEKL. CDR3 size: 14 residues. V dropped 4 bases and J dropped 6; count of bases not matched to a gene: 8. Here the CDR3 DNA reads TGCGCCAGCAGCCCTGGGACGACAGGGAATGGCTACACCTTC. Translation: CASSPGTTGNGYTF.

Here the CDR3 reads CASSVGQGVAETQYF. In nucleotides, the CDR3 is TGTGCCAGCAGTGTGGGACAGGGGGTTGCAGAGACCCAGTACTTC. The chain couples TRBV25-1 to TRBJ2-5, with TRBD1 matching 11 bases. Germline trimming cut 4 bases from V and 4 bases from J; bases unmatched to any gene: 5. The V gene's germline CDR1 is MGHDK and CDR2 SYGVNS. This CDR3 region has 15 residues.

The chain joins TRBV19 to TRBJ2-5, with 8 positions matching TRBD1. V was clipped by 3 bases and J by 0 bases; unmatched bases: 0. Germline-derived CDR1 and CDR2 are LNHDA and SQIVND (reference sequence). The CDR3 runs 14 residues. CDR3 protein: CASSMTGDQETQYF. The CDR3 nucleotides read TGTGCCAGTAGTATGACAGGGGACCAAGAGACCCAGTACTTC.

The chain employs TRBV2 and TRBJ1-5, with TRBD1 matching 11 bases. This CDR3 region has 13 residues. CDR1 SNHLY and CDR2 FYNNEI come from the germline V gene. V lost 10 bases and J lost 7; bases outside the gene matches: 6. Here the CDR3 reads CATDRGPGQPQHF. Here the CDR3 DNA reads TGTGCCACGGACAGGGGGCCAGGGCAGCCCCAGCATTTT.

The chain links TRBV27 to TRBJ2-7, with D perhaps TRBD1 (6 bases). Trimming took 8 bases from V and 3 from J, leaving 14 bases between them. Germline values: CDR1 MNHEY, CDR2 SMNVEV (reference sequence). The CDR3 has 13 residues. CDR3 DNA sequence: TGTGCCAGCTCCCACGGGGACAACTACGAGCAGTACTTC. Protein product: CASSHGDNYEQYF.

The V and J genes are TRBV5-6 and TRBJ2-2; a possible D gene is TRBD2 (6 bases). The CDR3 loop spans 16 amino acids. Germline-derived CDR1 and CDR2 are SGHDT and YYEEEE. V was trimmed by 2 bases and J by 3 bases, leaving 14 bases between them. CDR3 sequence reads: CASSLLRWGDTGELFF. In nucleotides, the CDR3 is TGTGCCAGCAGCTTATTAAGGTGGGGGGACACCGGGGAGCTGTTTTTT.

This clone was seen only a few times. The chain is built from TRBV6-1 and TRBJ2-1; 11 bases match TRBD2. V was clipped by 2 bases and J by 3 bases; unmatched bases: 0. CDR1 and CDR2 from the germline V gene are MNHNS and SASEGT. The CDR3 consists of 15 residues. This CDR3 is CASSETSGGYNEQFF. The CDR3 DNA reads as TGTGCCAGCAGTGAAACTAGCGGGGGCTACAATGAGCAGTTCTTC.

V is TRBV28 and J is TRBJ1-1; D remains ambiguous. CDR1 is MDHEN, CDR2 SYDVKM, per germline. The CDR3 has 15 residues. Trimming shortened V by 8 bases and J by 2 bases, and 18 bases separated the two germline ends. Written as DNA, the CDR3 is TGTGCCAGCTTGCCCCCAAGGCAGGCAAACACTGAAGCTTTCTTT. Its translation: CASLPPRQANTEAFF.

DNA of the CDR3: TGTGCCAGAAGCTTAGTTAAGAGGACAATCAATTCACCCCTCCACTTT. Translating gives CARSLVKRTINSPLHF. The gene calls are TRBV7-5 and TRBJ1-6; whether TRBD1, the table's D call, matches the DNA was not checked. TRBV7-5 represents a pseudogene. This CDR3 contains 16 residues.

The chain joins TRBV4-1 to TRBJ1-2; 9 bases are shared with TRBD1. The CDR3 totals 15 residues. Per germline, CDR1 MGHRA and CDR2 YSYEKL. The V and J ends lost 2 bases and 5 bases, in that order; junction bases with no gene match: 6. The CDR3 DNA sequence: TGCGCCAGCAGCCAATTATCCGGGACAGGGTATGGCTACACCTTC. It specifies CASSQLSGTGYGYTF.

The chain has TRBV2 and TRBJ1-4, with 10 bases that match TRBD1. Trimming at V came to 5 bases and at J to 8 bases, leaving 5 bases not matched to a gene. CDR3 length equals 14 residues. Per the germline V gene, CDR1 is SNHLY and CDR2 is FYNNEI. CDR3: CASSYGTGEEKLFF. The CDR3 DNA reads as TGTGCCAGCAGTTACGGGACAGGGGAGGAAAAACTGTTTTTT. The whole variable domain, filled in from reference TRBV2 and TRBJ1-4, reads EPEVTQTPSHQVTQMGQEVILRCVPISNHLYFYWYRQILGQKVEFLVSFYNNEISEKSEIFDDQFSVERPDGSNFTLKIRSTKLEDSAMYFCASSYGTGEEKLFFGSGTQLSVL.

The V and J genes are TRBV18 and TRBJ2-3; D may be TRBD2 (6 bases). V lost 6 bases and J lost 1, with 17 bases in between. Germline CDR1 and CDR2: KGHSH and LQKENI. The CDR3 loop spans 16 amino acids. The CDR3 DNA reads TGTGCCAGCTCCCCGAGCGGGCGCCACGGCACAGATACGCAGTATTTT. Protein sequence: CASSPSGRHGTDTQYF.

V is TRBV5-4 and J is TRBJ2-5; D might be TRBD2 (7 bases). V lost 4 bases, J lost 4 bases, and 17 bases lay in between. There are 15 residues in the CDR3. Germline CDR1 and CDR2: SGHNT and YYREEE (reference sequence). CDR3 nucleotides: TGTGCCAGCAGCCGCCCCGGGGGGCGGAGAGAGACCCAGTACTTC. The encoded protein is CASSRPGGRRETQYF.

This chain connects TRBV28 to TRBJ2-1; TRBD2 matches 10 bases. This CDR3 is built from 16 residues. The V gene's germline CDR1 is MDHEN and CDR2 SYDVKM. Losses at the gene ends were 7 bases for V and 1 base for J; bases not matched to a gene: 7. CDR3 bases: TGTGCCAGCATCTCGGTAGCGGGAGGTTCCTACAATGAGCAGTTCTTC. It yields the protein CASISVAGGSYNEQFF.

The rearrangement joins TRBV28 to TRBJ1-5, with D perhaps TRBD1 (5 bases). The ends were cut back, 6 bases at V and 3 bases at J, with 15 bases in the middle. This CDR3 is 15 amino acids long. Germline V gene data show CDR1 as MDHEN and CDR2 as SYDVKM. CDR3 sequence (DNA): TGTGCCAGCAGGAGCGGGGAGGGGAACAATCAGCCCCAGCATTTT. Its protein is CASRSGEGNNQPQHF.

V usage is TRBV27 and J usage is TRBJ2-3, with 12 bases lining up with TRBD2. CDR3 length: 16 amino acids. CDR1 is MNHEY, CDR2 SMNVEV, per germline (reference sequence). Losses at the gene ends were 5 bases for V and 2 bases for J; bases not matched to a gene: 5. The CDR3 loop is CASSNGLAGITDTQYF. CDR3 coding DNA: TGTGCCAGCAGTAACGGACTAGCGGGGATCACAGATACGCAGTATTTT.